A selection of T cell receptor beta chains follows, all from one sample in a study of blood T cells in healthy people across ages. TCRdb called the 5' RACE reads again in MiXCR, with one record for every CDR3 protein. This table has 850,000 to 1,000,000 distinct CDR3 sequences, roughly 51% appearing once. Input material: blood. These TCRs come from an older woman in good health. Each CDR3 is given with its conserved first and last residue. The order of the fields is V gene, clone size, D gene, J gene, CDR3 DNA, CDR3 protein. D genes are given only for firm matches. Only part of the rows carry a size: once, few, many, or a class if the clone is expanded.

v_call: TRBV20-1
clone_size: once
d_call: TRBD1
j_call: TRBJ2-4
cdr3_nt: TGCAGTGCTTGGGGCAGGACAGGCTATGAGGGAGCCAAAAACATTCAGTACTTC
cdr3_aa: CSAWGRTGYEGAKNIQYF

v_call: TRBV4-3
clone_size: .
d_call: .
j_call: TRBJ2-1
cdr3_nt: TGCGCCAGCAGCCAAGCCACGGGGCGGAACTACAATGAGCAGTTCTTC
cdr3_aa: CASSQATGRNYNEQFF

v_call: TRBV29-1
clone_size: .
d_call: TRBD2
j_call: TRBJ2-3
cdr3_nt: TGCAGCGGGCAGACTAGCGACACAGATACGCAGTATTTT
cdr3_aa: CSGQTSDTDTQYF

v_call: TRBV28
clone_size: few
d_call: .
j_call: TRBJ2-5
cdr3_nt: TGTGCCAGCAGTTTCTATAGGGGGAAAGAGACCCAGTACTTC
cdr3_aa: CASSFYRGKETQYF

v_call: TRBV6-6
clone_size: .
d_call: TRBD1
j_call: TRBJ1-6
cdr3_nt: TGTGCCAGCACCCCGACAGGGGCCAATCCACCCCTCCACTTT
cdr3_aa: CASTPTGANPPLHF

v_call: TRBV6-5
clone_size: .
d_call: .
j_call: TRBJ1-1
cdr3_nt: TGTGCCAGCAGCCGGACAAGCGGAATGAACACTGAAGCTTTCTTT
cdr3_aa: CASSRTSGMNTEAFF

v_call: TRBV11-2
clone_size: few
d_call: TRBD1
j_call: TRBJ2-5
cdr3_nt: TGTGCCAGCAGCTTACGGACAGGGGCCCAAGAGACCCAGTACTTC
cdr3_aa: CASSLRTGAQETQYF

v_call: TRBV4-2
clone_size: .
d_call: .
j_call: TRBJ2-3
cdr3_nt: TGTGCCAGCAGCCACGACGGGGGTAGCACAGATACGCAGTATTTT
cdr3_aa: CASSHDGGSTDTQYF

v_call: TRBV5-1
clone_size: .
d_call: .
j_call: TRBJ2-1
cdr3_nt: TGCGCCAGCAGCTTAGAAACGCACAATGAGCAGTTCTTC
cdr3_aa: CASSLETHNEQFF

v_call: TRBV6-6
clone_size: few
d_call: TRBD2
j_call: TRBJ2-3
cdr3_nt: TGTGCCACCTCTGGGCTAGCGGCGCAGTATTTT
cdr3_aa: CATSGLAAQYF

v_call: TRBV11-2
clone_size: .
d_call: TRBD2
j_call: TRBJ2-7
cdr3_nt: TGTGCCAGCAGCTTATCACGAGCGGGAGCCTACGAGCAGTACTTC
cdr3_aa: CASSLSRAGAYEQYF

v_call: TRBV29-1
clone_size: .
d_call: .
j_call: TRBJ2-7
cdr3_nt: TGCAGCGTTTCTAATTCAGGGGTCCACGAGCAGTACTTC
cdr3_aa: CSVSNSGVHEQYF

v_call: TRBV2
clone_size: .
d_call: TRBD1
j_call: TRBJ1-4
cdr3_nt: TGTGCCAGCAATAGACAGGGTGTCAACTCTAATGAAAAACTGTTTTTT
cdr3_aa: CASNRQGVNSNEKLFF

v_call: TRBV7-2
clone_size: few
d_call: .
j_call: TRBJ1-4
cdr3_nt: TGTGCCAGCAGCCGGGAGGGGTTTTTTGAAAAACTGTTTTTT
cdr3_aa: CASSREGFFEKLFF